This is a list of T cell receptor beta chains from one sample in a study of blood T cell repertoires in COVID-19. Libraries were prepared by immunoSEQ multiplex PCR; TCRdb keeps only in-frame clonotypes and omits some of them. This table has about 50,000 clones, approximately 84% appearing once. The sequenced material came from peripheral blood. Source of these receptors: a man aged 70-80 years with active COVID-19. Both conserved end residues are part of each CDR3. D genes are given only for firm matches. Part of the rows lack a size; the others show once, few, many or a class for expanded clones.

clone_size: -; d_call: TRBD2; j_call: TRBJ2-3; v_call: TRBV19; cdr3_aa: CASSKSSGLPTDTQYF; cdr3_nt: TGTGCCAGTAGTAAATCCTCGGGACTACCCACAGATACGCAGTATTTT
clone_size: -; d_call: -; j_call: TRBJ1-4; v_call: TRBV11-1; cdr3_aa: CASSPNTDSEKLFF; cdr3_nt: TGTGCCAGCAGCCCAAATACGGACAGCGAAAAACTGTTTTTT
clone_size: -; d_call: TRBD1; j_call: TRBJ2-4; v_call: TRBV2; cdr3_aa: CASKIQGAGNIQYF; cdr3_nt: TGTGCCAGCAAGATTCAGGGGGCGGGAAACATTCAGTACTTC
clone_size: -; d_call: TRBD2; j_call: TRBJ2-3; v_call: TRBV20-1; cdr3_aa: CSASLSRLAGSTDTQYF; cdr3_nt: TGCAGTGCTAGTCTCTCGCGGCTAGCGGGCAGCACAGATACGCAGTATTTT
clone_size: -; d_call: TRBD2; j_call: TRBJ2-7; v_call: TRBV10-3; cdr3_aa: CAISDEDGRATSYEQYF; cdr3_nt: TGTGCCATCAGTGACGAGGACGGGAGGGCCACCTCCTACGAGCAGTACTTC
clone_size: -; d_call: -; j_call: TRBJ1-5; v_call: TRBV6-1; cdr3_aa: CASSEGRRVPQHF; cdr3_nt: TGTGCCAGCAGTGAAGGGAGGAGGGTGCCCCAGCATTTT
clone_size: -; d_call: TRBD2; j_call: TRBJ2-5; v_call: TRBV7-2; cdr3_aa: CASSPTSGVQETQYF; cdr3_nt: TGTGCCAGCAGCCCGACTAGCGGGGTTCAAGAGACCCAGTACTTC
clone_size: -; d_call: -; j_call: TRBJ1-2; v_call: TRBV24-1; cdr3_aa: CATSDLSGRSNYGYTF; cdr3_nt: TGTGCCACCAGTGATTTGTCTGGGAGGTCGAACTATGGCTACACCTTC
clone_size: -; d_call: TRBD2; j_call: TRBJ2-1; v_call: TRBV5-5; cdr3_aa: CASSLRWTSANEQFF; cdr3_nt: TGTGCCAGCAGCTTGAGGTGGACTAGCGCCAATGAGCAGTTCTTC
clone_size: -; d_call: -; j_call: TRBJ2-5; v_call: TRBV30; cdr3_aa: CAWNRGQETQYF; cdr3_nt: TGTGCCTGGAACCGGGGTCAAGAGACCCAGTACTTC
clone_size: few; d_call: TRBD1; j_call: TRBJ1-5; v_call: TRBV28; cdr3_aa: CASLHDRGGGQPQHF; cdr3_nt: TGTGCCAGCTTACACGACAGGGGCGGGGGTCAGCCCCAGCATTTT
clone_size: once; d_call: TRBD2; j_call: TRBJ2-5; v_call: TRBV7-2; cdr3_aa: CASKKGRGQETQYF; cdr3_nt: TGTGCCAGCAAGAAGGGGAGGGGCCAAGAGACCCAGTACTTC
clone_size: -; d_call: -; j_call: TRBJ2-7; v_call: TRBV6-5; cdr3_aa: CATRADSSYEQYF; cdr3_nt: TGTGCCACCCGGGCTGACAGTTCCTACGAGCAGTACTTC
clone_size: -; d_call: -; j_call: TRBJ2-7; v_call: TRBV6-5; cdr3_aa: CASNNRQTYEQYF; cdr3_nt: TGTGCCAGCAATAACAGGCAAACCTACGAGCAGTACTTC
clone_size: -; d_call: -; j_call: TRBJ2-1; v_call: TRBV6-2/TRBV6-3; cdr3_aa: CASSYSIPSGRGNEQFF; cdr3_nt: TGTGCCAGCAGTTACTCGATTCCCAGCGGGCGGGGCAATGAGCAGTTCTTC
clone_size: -; d_call: TRBD2; j_call: TRBJ2-7; v_call: TRBV25-1; cdr3_aa: CASSLAGGEQYF; cdr3_nt: TGTGCCAGCAGCCTAGCGGGAGGCGAGCAGTACTTC
clone_size: -; d_call: -; j_call: TRBJ2-7; v_call: TRBV7-5; cdr3_aa: CARSFPLALDSYEQYF; cdr3_nt: TGTGCCAGAAGCTTCCCACTAGCGCTTGACTCCTACGAGCAGTACTTC
clone_size: -; d_call: -; j_call: TRBJ2-5; v_call: TRBV30; cdr3_aa: CAWGAVEETQYF; cdr3_nt: TGTGCCTGGGGAGCGGTGGAAGAGACCCAGTACTTC
clone_size: -; d_call: -; j_call: TRBJ2-5; v_call: TRBV6-1; cdr3_aa: CASSEGPARTQYF; cdr3_nt: TGTGCCAGCAGTGAAGGGCCAGCGAGGACCCAGTACTTC
clone_size: -; d_call: TRBD1; j_call: TRBJ2-1; v_call: TRBV30; cdr3_aa: CAWAGTGNYNEQFF; cdr3_nt: TGTGCCTGGGCCGGGACAGGAAACTACAATGAGCAGTTCTTC
clone_size: -; d_call: TRBD2; j_call: TRBJ2-7; v_call: TRBV5-6; cdr3_aa: CASSNAGTSYEQYF; cdr3_nt: TGTGCCAGCAGCAACGCCGGGACTAGCTACGAGCAGTACTTC
clone_size: -; d_call: -; j_call: TRBJ2-1; v_call: TRBV9; cdr3_aa: CASTPGSDLANEQFF; cdr3_nt: TGTGCCAGCACCCCAGGTTCGGACCTAGCCAATGAGCAGTTCTTC
clone_size: -; d_call: -; j_call: TRBJ2-5; v_call: TRBV14; cdr3_aa: CASSHVGASDQETQYF; cdr3_nt: TGTGCCAGCAGCCACGTAGGGGCTAGCGATCAAGAGACCCAGTACTTC
clone_size: -; d_call: -; j_call: TRBJ1-1; v_call: TRBV6-5; cdr3_aa: CASRKGQPNTEAFF; cdr3_nt: TGTGCCAGCAGGAAAGGACAGCCAAACACTGAAGCTTTCTTT
clone_size: -; d_call: -; j_call: TRBJ1-1; v_call: TRBV7-3; cdr3_aa: CASSLTGNTEAFF; cdr3_nt: TGTGCCAGCAGTCTAACAGGGAACACTGAAGCTTTCTTT
clone_size: -; d_call: -; j_call: TRBJ1-5; v_call: TRBV15; cdr3_aa: CATSRDINQPQHF; cdr3_nt: TGTGCCACCAGCAGAGACATCAATCAGCCCCAGCATTTT
clone_size: -; d_call: TRBD1; j_call: TRBJ2-2; v_call: TRBV5-1; cdr3_aa: CASSTNRGRTGELFF; cdr3_nt: TGCGCCAGCAGCACTAACAGGGGGCGAACCGGGGAGCTGTTTTTT
clone_size: -; d_call: TRBD1; j_call: TRBJ2-5; v_call: TRBV13; cdr3_aa: CASSQLTGVGEETQYF; cdr3_nt: TGTGCCAGCAGCCAACTCACAGGGGTTGGGGAAGAGACCCAGTACTTC
clone_size: once; d_call: TRBD1; j_call: TRBJ1-5; v_call: TRBV5-5; cdr3_aa: CASSWDSLNQPQHF; cdr3_nt: TGTGCCAGCAGCTGGGACAGTCTCAATCAGCCCCAGCATTTT
clone_size: -; d_call: -; j_call: TRBJ2-2; v_call: TRBV21-1; cdr3_aa: CASSQAGSGSPPGELFF; cdr3_nt: TGTGCCAGCAGCCAAGCGGGTAGCGGGAGCCCGCCCGGGGAGCTGTTTTTT
clone_size: -; d_call: -; j_call: TRBJ1-1; v_call: TRBV9; cdr3_aa: CASSPGGWAEAFF; cdr3_nt: TGTGCCAGCAGCCCGGGGGGATGGGCTGAAGCTTTCTTT
clone_size: -; d_call: -; j_call: TRBJ2-2; v_call: TRBV7-2; cdr3_aa: CASSAHGGIAGELFF; cdr3_nt: TGTGCCAGCAGCGCCCATGGGGGGATCGCCGGGGAGCTGTTTTTT
clone_size: -; d_call: TRBD1; j_call: TRBJ2-2; v_call: TRBV2; cdr3_aa: CASSVGQGRTGELFF; cdr3_nt: TGTGCCAGCAGTGTGGGACAGGGTCGGACCGGGGAGCTGTTTTTT
clone_size: -; d_call: TRBD1; j_call: TRBJ2-1; v_call: TRBV19; cdr3_aa: CASTDADRATNEQFF; cdr3_nt: TGTGCCAGTACTGACGCGGACAGGGCTACGAATGAGCAGTTCTTC
clone_size: -; d_call: -; j_call: TRBJ2-5; v_call: TRBV2; cdr3_aa: CASQAGSRTQYF; cdr3_nt: TGTGCCAGCCAGGCGGGGAGCAGGACCCAGTACTTC
clone_size: -; d_call: TRBD2; j_call: TRBJ2-1; v_call: TRBV5-6; cdr3_aa: CASSLGGTSIEQFF; cdr3_nt: TGTGCCAGCAGCTTGGGGGGGACTAGCATTGAGCAGTTCTTC
clone_size: -; d_call: -; j_call: TRBJ2-2; v_call: TRBV18; cdr3_aa: CASSPTGFANTGELFF; cdr3_nt: TGTGCCAGCTCACCGACAGGATTCGCGAACACCGGGGAGCTGTTTTTT
clone_size: -; d_call: TRBD2; j_call: TRBJ2-2; v_call: TRBV27; cdr3_aa: CASKILAGTGELFF; cdr3_nt: TGTGCCAGCAAGATCCTAGCGGGCACCGGGGAGCTGTTTTTT
clone_size: once; d_call: -; j_call: TRBJ2-1; v_call: TRBV19; cdr3_aa: CASSIVLGHYNEQFF; cdr3_nt: TGTGCCAGTAGTATAGTCCTGGGCCACTACAATGAGCAGTTCTTC
clone_size: -; d_call: TRBD1; j_call: TRBJ2-1; v_call: TRBV28; cdr3_aa: CASSSGGQGKMNEQFF; cdr3_nt: TGTGCCAGCAGTTCAGGGGGACAGGGGAAAATGAATGAGCAGTTCTTC
clone_size: -; d_call: -; j_call: TRBJ2-2; v_call: TRBV5-5; cdr3_aa: CASSLRANTGELFF; cdr3_nt: TGTGCCAGCAGCTTGCGTGCGAACACCGGGGAGCTGTTTTTT
clone_size: once; d_call: TRBD1; j_call: TRBJ1-2; v_call: TRBV28; cdr3_aa: CASRPATGEAYGYTF; cdr3_nt: TGTGCCAGCAGGCCGGCGACAGGGGAGGCCTATGGCTACACCTTC
clone_size: once; d_call: -; j_call: TRBJ2-7; v_call: TRBV4-2; cdr3_aa: CASSQETNRDEQYF; cdr3_nt: TGTGCCAGCAGCCAAGAAACGAATCGGGACGAGCAGTACTTC
clone_size: once; d_call: -; j_call: TRBJ2-1; v_call: TRBV27; cdr3_aa: CASSLVAVYNEQFF; cdr3_nt: TGTGCCAGCAGTTTGGTAGCCGTCTACAATGAGCAGTTCTTC
clone_size: -; d_call: -; j_call: TRBJ2-1; v_call: TRBV7-9; cdr3_aa: CASSLDAGNEQFF; cdr3_nt: TGTGCCAGCAGCTTAGACGCGGGCAATGAGCAGTTCTTC
clone_size: -; d_call: TRBD1; j_call: TRBJ1-6; v_call: TRBV7-2; cdr3_aa: CASSPGGTGATSPLHF; cdr3_nt: TGTGCCAGCAGCCCGGGGGGGACAGGGGCTACTTCACCCCTCCACTTT
clone_size: -; d_call: -; j_call: TRBJ2-7; v_call: TRBV11-2; cdr3_aa: CASSLGQNSYEQYF; cdr3_nt: TGTGCCAGCAGCTTAGGGCAGAACTCCTACGAGCAGTACTTC
clone_size: -; d_call: TRBD2; j_call: TRBJ2-4; v_call: TRBV3-1/TRBV3-2; cdr3_aa: CASSPRGLAGGEGAKNIQYF; cdr3_nt: TGTGCCAGCAGCCCCCGGGGACTAGCGGGAGGAGAGGGGGCCAAAAACATTCAGTACTTC
clone_size: -; d_call: TRBD2; j_call: TRBJ2-7; v_call: TRBV7-2; cdr3_aa: CASSPTSGRTYEQYF; cdr3_nt: TGTGCCAGCAGCCCGACTAGCGGGAGGACCTACGAGCAGTACTTC
clone_size: -; d_call: -; j_call: TRBJ2-5; v_call: TRBV29-1; cdr3_aa: CSVMRDETQYF; cdr3_nt: TGCAGCGTTATGCGGGACGAGACCCAGTACTTC
clone_size: few; d_call: -; j_call: TRBJ2-1; v_call: TRBV7-2; cdr3_aa: CASSLGAGRNEQFF; cdr3_nt: TGTGCCAGCAGCTTAGGGGCAGGGCGCAATGAGCAGTTCTTC
clone_size: -; d_call: -; j_call: TRBJ2-2; v_call: TRBV4-3; cdr3_aa: CASSQVRGTGELFF; cdr3_nt: TGCGCCAGCAGCCAAGTAAGGGGAACCGGGGAGCTGTTTTTT
clone_size: -; d_call: TRBD1; j_call: TRBJ2-7; v_call: TRBV6-2/TRBV6-3; cdr3_aa: CASSSPRDRGINEQYF; cdr3_nt: TGTGCCAGCAGTTCCCCCCGCGACAGGGGTATCAACGAGCAGTACTTC
clone_size: -; d_call: -; j_call: TRBJ2-1; v_call: TRBV30; cdr3_aa: CAWSPGSLPFNEQFF; cdr3_nt: TGTGCCTGGAGCCCGGGGAGCCTACCCTTCAATGAGCAGTTCTTC
clone_size: once; d_call: TRBD2; j_call: TRBJ2-2; v_call: TRBV7-3; cdr3_aa: CASSLAPGGPFTGELFF; cdr3_nt: TGTGCCAGCAGCTTAGCTCCGGGAGGCCCATTTACCGGGGAGCTGTTTTTT